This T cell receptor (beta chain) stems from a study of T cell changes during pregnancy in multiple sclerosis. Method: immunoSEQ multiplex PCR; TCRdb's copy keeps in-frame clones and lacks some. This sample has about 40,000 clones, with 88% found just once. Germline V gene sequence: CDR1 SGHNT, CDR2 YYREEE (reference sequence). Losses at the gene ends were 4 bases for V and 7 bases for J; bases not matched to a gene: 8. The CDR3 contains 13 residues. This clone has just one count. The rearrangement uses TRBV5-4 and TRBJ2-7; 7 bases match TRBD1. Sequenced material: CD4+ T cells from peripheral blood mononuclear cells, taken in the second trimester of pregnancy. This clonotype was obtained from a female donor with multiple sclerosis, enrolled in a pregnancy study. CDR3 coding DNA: TGTGCCAGCAGCGAGACAGGGATCCGGGAGCAGTACTTC. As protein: CASSETGIREQYF. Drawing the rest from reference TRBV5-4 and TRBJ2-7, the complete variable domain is ETGVTQSPTHLIKTRGQQVTLRCSSQSGHNTVSWYQQALGQGPQFIFQYYREEENGRGNFPPRFSGLQFPNYSSELNVNALELDDSALYLCASSETGIREQYFGPGTRLTVT.